The clone carrying this TCR beta chain was picked up a small number of times. Its antigen is not identified. Total RNA, at least 5.5 micrograms per sample, came from PBMCs. Then a second PCR, running roughly 7 to 11 cycles, was carried out with a sample-barcoded 5' primer and a J-beta primer mix. MiXCR, applied by TCRdb to the 5' RACE reads, yields one record per CDR3 protein. The top ten clones hold roughly 20% of a sample with more than 700,000 distinct CDR3 sequences, 46% of them seen once. The sample is drawn from a study of blood T cells in healthy people across ages. Germline V CDR1 and CDR2: SGHTA, FQGNSA. Trimming pared 3 bases from V and 7 bases from J, leaving 16 bases between. This CDR3 comprises 14 residues. Study-wide findings and caveats: When one million T cells were used, diversity estimates were thought to be underestimates.

The specimen sequenced was blood. The sequence derives from a man aged 80 or over in good health. This chain links TRBV7-2 with TRBJ2-7, with TRBD2 as a possible D gene (6 bases). Here the CDR3 reads CASSFLLGSLEQYF. The CDR3 DNA follows: TGTGCCAGCAGCTTTTTACTCGGGAGTCTTGAGCAGTACTTC. Filled out from reference TRBV7-2 and TRBJ2-7, the complete variable domain reads GAGVSQSPSNKVTEKGKDVELRCDPISGHTALYWYRQSLGQGLEFLIYFQGNSAPDKSGLPSDRFSAERTGGSVSTLTIQRTQQEDSAVYLCASSFLLGSLEQYFGPGTRLTVT.